One and the same sample provided the 25 T cell receptor beta chains below, sequenced in a study of blood T cell repertoires in COVID-19. Clones were read by immunoSEQ multiplex PCR, and TCRdb kept only the in-frame ones, dropping some. The sample holds about 270,000 clones, about 85% seen once. The sequencing input was peripheral blood. Source of these receptors: a woman aged 50 to 65 with active or convalescent COVID-19.

The chain has TRBV6-1 and TRBJ2-2; TRBD2 matches at 14 bases. V shed 2 bases, J shed 4 bases, and the junction held 6 bases outside the gene matches. The length of the CDR3 is 18 residues. Germline CDR1 and CDR2: MNHNS and SASEGT. In nucleotides, the CDR3 is TGTGCCAGCAGTGAAAGACTAGCGGGAGGGCCGGCCACCGGGGAGCTGTTTTTT. It is translated as CASSERLAGGPATGELFF.

CDR3 loop: CASSIRGSGYTF. The CDR3 DNA sequence: TGTGCCAGCTCCATCAGGGGTTCCGGCTACACCTTC. The genes are TRBV18 and TRBJ1-2, with D perhaps TRBD1 (6 bases). Germline CDR1 reads KGHSH; CDR2 reads LQKENI. Trimming left V 6 bases short and J 8 bases short, with 13 bases between. The CDR3 is 12 amino acids.

The genes are TRBV5-8 and TRBJ2-7; 7 nucleotides match TRBD1. Germline CDR1 SGHTS, CDR2 YDEGEE. There are 15 residues in the CDR3. J lost 2 bases, V lost 5 bases, and 10 bases had no gene match. The CDR3 region is CASRVQQGMPYEQYF. CDR3 in DNA: TGTGCCAGCAGGGTTCAACAGGGGATGCCCTACGAGCAGTACTTC.

The V call is TRBV5-1, the J call TRBJ1-4, with no clear D. The V end was cut by 6 bases, the J end by 7 bases, with 22 bases between. Germline CDR1 and CDR2: SGHRS and YFSETQ. The CDR3 consists of 16 residues. The CDR3 loop reads CASTSAGSSGREKLFF. CDR3 nucleotides: TGCGCCAGCACCTCAGCCGGGAGCAGTGGCCGTGAAAAACTGTTTTTT.

The chain links TRBV19 to TRBJ1-1, with D perhaps matching TRBD1 (5 bases). Germline values: CDR1 LNHDA, CDR2 SQIVND (reference sequence). Deletions cut 1 base from V and 4 bases from J, with 13 bases between. This CDR3 has 15 amino acids. The CDR3 here is CASSIVGGGATEAFF. The CDR3 nucleotides are TGTGCCAGTAGTATAGTCGGGGGGGGAGCCACTGAAGCTTTCTTT.

The chain links TRBV15 to TRBJ1-1, with TRBD1 matching over 10 bases. The V and J ends lost 8 bases and 0 bases, in that order; junction bases with no gene match: 3. Germline lookup yields CDR1 LNHNV and CDR2 YYDKDF (reference sequence). The CDR3 runs to 14 residues. CDR3 sequence: CATQTGGMNTEAFF. For the CDR3, the DNA is TGTGCCACCCAGACAGGGGGCATGAACACTGAAGCTTTCTTT.

The chain has TRBV27 and TRBJ2-3, with a tentative D call TRBD2 (5 bases). The CDR3 has 12 amino acids. V was shortened by 6 bases and J by 8 bases, with 12 bases between the two germline ends. Germline V gene sequence: CDR1 MNHEY, CDR2 SMNVEV (reference sequence). The CDR3 spells CASSPDRGTQYF. CDR3 sequence (DNA): TGTGCCAGCAGCCCTGACCGGGGTACGCAGTATTTT.

The CDR3 loop reads CASSVEGRVSDTQYF. For the CDR3, the DNA is TGTGCCAGCAGCGTAGAGGGCAGGGTGTCAGATACGCAGTATTTT. V is TRBV9 and J is TRBJ2-3; D may be TRBD1 (5 bases). CDR1 is SGDLS, CDR2 YYNGEE, per germline. With 0 bases removed from V and 4 bases from J, the gap between germline ends came to 12 bases. CDR3 size: 15 residues.

This chain joins TRBV6-5 and TRBJ2-7, with 7 bases fitting TRBD1. Looked up from germline, CDR1 is MNHEY and CDR2 is SVGAGI. The CDR3 contains 12 residues. V shed 10 bases and J 7 bases; nucleotides not matched to a gene: 10. The CDR3 coding sequence is TGTGCCATCGACAGGGAACCGGGTGAGCAGTACTTC. Encoded protein: CAIDREPGEQYF.

The chain employs TRBV19 and TRBJ2-3, with D unresolved. V dropped 9 bases and J dropped 2 bases, with 15 bases sitting between them. Germline values: CDR1 LNHDA, CDR2 SQIVND (reference sequence). CDR3 length: 14 residues. The CDR3 protein is CASRNVGSTDTQYF. The CDR3 nucleotides are TGTGCCAGCAGGAATGTAGGCTCCACAGATACGCAGTATTTT. Complete variable domain (other parts from reference TRBV19 and TRBJ2-3): DGGITQSPKYLFRKEGQNVTLSCEQNLNHDAMYWYRQDPGQGLRLIYYSQIVNDFQKGDIAEGYSVSREKKESFPLTVTSAQKNPTAFYLCASRNVGSTDTQYFGPGTRLTVL.

The V and J genes are TRBV15 and TRBJ2-2; D not certain. Per germline, CDR1 LNHNV and CDR2 YYDKDF (reference sequence). Trimming removed 1 base from V and 1 base from J, with 10 bases in between. The CDR3 loop spans 16 amino acids. The CDR3 DNA sequence: TGTGCCACCAGCAGAGTGGCACTATTGAACACCGGGGAGCTGTTTTTT. It yields the protein CATSRVALLNTGELFF.

The table lists this clone with many counts. The rearrangement links TRBV2 to TRBJ2-5, with TRBD2 matching 7 bases. Losses at the gene ends were 3 bases for V and 2 bases for J; bases not matched to a gene: 6. The length of the CDR3 is 15 residues. The germline V gene encodes CDR1 SNHLY and CDR2 FYNNEI. DNA for the CDR3: TGTGCCAGCAGTGACGGGCTAGCGGTTCAAGAGACCCAGTACTTC. Amino acid sequence: CASSDGLAVQETQYF. The variable domain in full, with the rest retrieved from reference TRBV2 and TRBJ2-5, is EPEVTQTPSHQVTQMGQEVILRCVPISNHLYFYWYRQILGQKVEFLVSFYNNEISEKSEIFDDQFSVERPDGSNFTLKIRSTKLEDSAMYFCASSDGLAVQETQYFGPGTRLLVL.

This chain joins TRBV27 and TRBJ2-1; possible D gene TRBD2, 5 bases. The CDR3 sequence is 12 residues long. The germline V gene has CDR1 MNHEY and CDR2 SMNVEV (reference sequence). The ends were cut back, 2 bases at V and 9 bases at J, with 8 bases in the middle. The CDR3 reads CASSLPGFEQFF. The CDR3 bases are TGTGCCAGCAGTTTACCGGGATTTGAGCAGTTCTTC.

The CDR3 nucleotides are TGTGCCAGTAGCCGCCTCCGGGGGGGAAGCAATCAGCCCCAGCATTTT. Translated: CASSRLRGGSNQPQHF. The chain couples TRBV19 to TRBJ1-5; D perhaps matches TRBD1 (5 bases). The V end lost 6 bases, the J end lost 1 base, and 16 bases lay between the germline ends. The CDR3 length is 16 residues. The germline V gene encodes CDR1 LNHDA and CDR2 SQIVND (reference sequence).

The rearrangement joins TRBV19 to TRBJ1-1; 8 bases are a match to TRBD1. Germline lookup yields CDR1 LNHDA and CDR2 SQIVND (reference sequence). V trimming: 4 bases; J trimming: 0 bases; junction bases outside the gene matches: 1. The CDR3 is made up of 14 amino acids. The CDR3 here is CASSRTGMNTEAFF. The DNA for the CDR3 is TGTGCCAGTAGTAGGACAGGGATGAACACTGAAGCTTTCTTT.

This chain joins TRBV21-1 and TRBJ2-7; the D call in the table, TRBD2, was not verified against the DNA. TRBV21-1 is deemed a pseudogene. This CDR3 contains 15 residues. DNA for the CDR3: TGTGCCAGCAGCAAAGGGACTAGCGGAGCGTACGAGCAGTACTTC. The encoded protein is CASSKGTSGAYEQYF.

In its sample, this clone was seen once. The rearrangement joins TRBV3-1 (or the pseudogene TRBV3-2) to TRBJ2-7; weak D call: TRBD1 (7 bases). Trimming removed 8 bases from V and 6 bases from J, with 14 bases in between. The germline CDR1 and CDR2 sequences are LGHDT and YNNKEL (reference sequence). CDR3 length equals 12 residues. CDR3 in amino acids: CASARGEGEQYF. CDR3 sequence (DNA): TGTGCCAGCGCCAGGGGGGAAGGCGAGCAGTACTTC.

The V call is TRBV24-1, the J call TRBJ2-1; 8 positions agree with TRBD2. Trimming took 2 bases from V and 3 from J; bases not matched to a gene: 5. CDR3 size: 16 residues. Germline CDR1 KGHDR, CDR2 SFDVKD. The CDR3 loop reads CATSDSGTSGYNEQFF. Written as DNA, the CDR3 is TGTGCCACCAGTGATTCCGGGACTAGTGGCTACAATGAGCAGTTCTTC.

V and J are TRBV6-6 and TRBJ1-6, with 7 bases matching TRBD1. The CDR3 spans 15 residues. Trimming took 7 bases from V and 4 from J; bases not matched to a gene: 7. Germline V gives CDR1 MNHNY, CDR2 SVGAGI (reference sequence). The CDR3 DNA is TGTGCCAGCACTCAGACAGGGACGTATAATTCACCCCTCCACTTT. Its protein product is CASTQTGTYNSPLHF.

The chain links TRBV2 to TRBJ2-3; 10 positions match TRBD1. V was pared by 6 bases and J by 6 bases, with 6 bases of the junction left unmatched. CDR3 length equals 14 residues. The V gene's germline CDR1 is SNHLY and CDR2 FYNNEI. The CDR3 nucleotides are TGTGCCAGCAGGAAAGACAGGGGGCCGGATACGCAGTATTTT. This gives the protein CASRKDRGPDTQYF.

This clone was recorded only once. V gene TRBV3-1 (or the pseudogene TRBV3-2) combines with J gene TRBJ2-2; TRBD2 matches at 9 bases. This CDR3 region has 17 residues. CDR1 and CDR2 from the germline V gene are LGHDT and YNNKEL (reference sequence). V shed 3 bases, J shed 6 bases, and the junction held 11 bases outside the gene matches. As DNA, the CDR3 is TGTGCCAGCAGCCAGCGCCCTCTGACTAGCGGCCCCGGGGAGCTGTTTTTT. Amino acid sequence: CASSQRPLTSGPGELFF.

J is TRBJ2-3 and V is TRBV3-1 (or the pseudogene TRBV3-2); the match to TRBD2 covers 9 bases. This CDR3 has 17 residues. The trim removed 3 bases at V and 5 bases at J, leaving 12 bases unmatched. In germline, CDR1 is LGHDT, CDR2 YNNKEL (reference sequence). The CDR3 loop is CASSQAVAGAGVDTQYF. CDR3 nucleotides: TGTGCCAGCAGCCAGGCAGTAGCGGGAGCGGGAGTAGATACGCAGTATTTT.

The chain joins TRBV5-1 to TRBJ2-3, with a possible D match to TRBD2 (6 bases). In germline, CDR1 is SGHRS, CDR2 YFSETQ. This CDR3 comprises 18 residues. Trimming pared 4 bases from V and 0 bases from J, leaving 21 bases between. CDR3 DNA: TGCGCCAGCAGCCTCGGGAGTTCAAGCGGAACTAGCACAGATACGCAGTATTTT. Translation gives CASSLGSSSGTSTDTQYF. Variable domain in full (rest from reference TRBV5-1 and TRBJ2-3): KAGVTQTPRYLIKTRGQQVTLSCSPISGHRSVSWYQQTPGQGLQFLFEYFSETQRNKGNFPGRFSGRQFSNSRSEMNVSTLELGDSALYLCASSLGSSSGTSTDTQYFGPGTRLTVL.

The chain employs TRBV19 and TRBJ2-1; tentatively, D is TRBD1 (6 bases). From germline, CDR1 is LNHDA and CDR2 SQIVND (reference sequence). The CDR3 is made up of 15 amino acids. Trimming shortened V by 3 bases and J by 7 bases, and 16 bases separated the two germline ends. CDR3 coding DNA: TGTGCCAGTAGTATTCGGGCAGGGGCATGGAATGAGCAGTTCTTC. Translating it yields CASSIRAGAWNEQFF. Complete variable domain (other parts from reference TRBV19 and TRBJ2-1): DGGITQSPKYLFRKEGQNVTLSCEQNLNHDAMYWYRQDPGQGLRLIYYSQIVNDFQKGDIAEGYSVSREKKESFPLTVTSAQKNPTAFYLCASSIRAGAWNEQFFGPGTRLTVL.

The gene calls are TRBV5-1 and TRBJ1-2, with a possible D match to TRBD1 (5 bases). CDR1 and CDR2 from the germline V gene are SGHRS and YFSETQ. V was shortened by 0 bases and J by 3 bases, with 6 bases between the two germline ends. There are 13 residues in the CDR3. The CDR3: CASSLVGDYGYTF. DNA for the CDR3: TGCGCCAGCAGCTTGGTAGGGGACTATGGCTACACCTTC.